Each of the 22 T cell receptor beta chains below was sequenced from the same sample in a study of shared clonotypes between healthy human individuals. Profiled with immunoSEQ multiplex PCR; TCRdb holds only in-frame clones, not every one. Of some 2,500,000 clones in the sample, roughly 90% were seen once. The sample taken for sequencing was naive CD4+ T cells from PBMCs. Specified subset: CD45RA+ positively selected. The receptors were sampled from a man in his late teens or twenties in good health. Some clones in this sample may be carry-over from other donors' samples.

The V and J genes are TRBV29-1 and TRBJ1-1; D is unresolved. With 4 bases removed from V and 4 bases from J, the gap between germline ends came to 13 bases. Germline V CDR1 and CDR2: SQVTM, ANQGSEA. The CDR3 is made up of 13 amino acids. The CDR3 protein is CSVVWGRGTEAFF. The CDR3 DNA reads as TGCAGCGTTGTTTGGGGTCGTGGCACTGAAGCTTTCTTT.

V gene TRBV4-2 combines with J gene TRBJ1-3; D is ambiguous. The germline V and J ends were trimmed by 0 bases and 3 bases, with 12 bases remaining between them. Per the germline V gene, CDR1 is LGHNA and CDR2 is YNFKEQ. CDR3 length: 16 amino acids. This chain's CDR3 is CASSQDQVAGGNTIYF. CDR3 nucleotides: TGTGCCAGCAGCCAAGATCAAGTGGCGGGTGGAAACACCATATATTTT.

This clone was observed a handful of times. The V and J genes are TRBV6-1 and TRBJ2-7; possible D gene TRBD1, 6 bases. V lost 7 bases and J lost 6, with 16 bases in between. CDR3 length: 13 amino acids. Germline CDR1 reads MNHNS; CDR2 reads SASEGT. In DNA form, the CDR3 reads TGTGCCAGCACCGGGACACTCCCTCCCGAGCAGTACTTC. It is translated as CASTGTLPPEQYF.

This sequence joins TRBV18 and TRBJ2-3, with a weak D call TRBD1 (6 bases). Trimming took 6 bases from V and 1 from J, leaving 11 bases between them. Per the germline V gene, CDR1 is KGHSH and CDR2 is LQKENI. CDR3 length equals 14 residues. The chain's CDR3 is CASSLWTGTDTQYF. The CDR3 DNA is TGTGCCAGCTCTCTATGGACAGGCACAGATACGCAGTATTTT.

The chain uses TRBV30 and TRBJ1-3; weak D call: TRBD1 (5 bases). The CDR3 is made up of 13 amino acids. Germline V CDR1 and CDR2: GTSNPN, SVGIG (reference sequence). Between the trimmed V and J ends, which lost 4 bases and 4 bases, there was a span of 11 bases. In nucleotides, the CDR3 is TGTGCCTGGACCGGGGCCTTCGGAAACACCATATATTTT. Translation: CAWTGAFGNTIYF. The entire variable domain, with the rest obtained from reference TRBV30 and TRBJ1-3, is as follows: SQTIHQWPATLVQPVGSPLSLECTVEGTSNPNLYWYRQAAGRGLQLLFYSVGIGQISSEVPQNLSASRPQDRQFILSSKKLLLSDSGFYLCAWTGAFGNTIYFGEGSWLTVV.

V and J are TRBV28 and TRBJ2-3, with a possible D match to TRBD1 (5 bases). The germline CDR1 and CDR2 sequences are MDHEN and SYDVKM. V lost 7 bases and J 2 bases, leaving 22 bases between the germline ends. The CDR3 has 17 amino acids. CDR3 nucleotides: TGTGCCAGCACCCCGTTTGGGGCCGACACCATCACAGATACGCAGTATTTT. As protein: CASTPFGADTITDTQYF. The full variable domain, with the rest looked up from reference TRBV28 and TRBJ2-3, is DVKVTQSSRYLVKRTGEKVFLECVQDMDHENMFWYRQDPGLGLRLIYFSYDVKMKEKGDIPEGYSVSREKKERFSLILESASTNQTSMYLCASTPFGADTITDTQYFGPGTRLTVL.

With regard to this clone: Other DNA sequences in the same sample also yield this CDR3. The chain recombines TRBV11-3 with TRBJ2-3; D gene unclear. V shed 5 bases and J shed 2 bases, with 8 bases lying between them. Per the germline V gene, CDR1 is SGHNT and CDR2 is YENEEA. The CDR3 is 13 amino acids. The CDR3 nucleotides are TGTGCCAGCAGCCTCGAGTCCACAGATACGCAGTATTTT. Its protein product is CASSLESTDTQYF.

In its sample, this clone was seen a few times. The chain is built from TRBV27 and TRBJ1-2, with 9 bases lining up with TRBD1. V shed 7 bases and J 5 bases; nucleotides not matched to a gene: 14. This CDR3 has 16 amino acids. From germline, CDR1 is MNHEY and CDR2 SMNVEV (reference sequence). The CDR3 DNA reads as TGTGCCAGCAACTCCGGGACAGGGAGGGAGGGTTATGGCTACACCTTC. It is translated as CASNSGTGREGYGYTF.

The chain carries TRBV28 and TRBJ2-3; 7 nucleotides align to TRBD2. From germline, CDR1 is MDHEN and CDR2 SYDVKM. J lost 2 bases, V lost 6 bases, and 8 bases had no gene match. CDR3 length: 15 amino acids. The CDR3 nucleotides read TGTGCCAGCAGCCCGGCTAGCGGACTCACAGATACGCAGTATTTT. This sequence encodes CASSPASGLTDTQYF.

The genes are TRBV19 and TRBJ2-7; D unclear. The CDR3 spans 15 residues. Trimming removed 2 bases from V and 3 bases from J, with 14 bases in between. CDR1 is LNHDA and CDR2 is SQIVND in the germline V gene (reference sequence). This CDR3 reads CASSIQAQAGYEQYF. For the CDR3, the DNA is TGTGCCAGTAGTATACAAGCTCAAGCCGGCTACGAGCAGTACTTC.

This rearrangement joins TRBV5-1 to TRBJ2-7, with D possibly being TRBD1 (6 bases). The CDR3 extends over 14 amino acids. The ends were cut back, 4 bases at V and 4 bases at J, with 15 bases in the middle. Germline V lookup: CDR1 SGHRS, CDR2 YFSETQ. Here the CDR3 reads CASSAQGTSYEQYF. The CDR3, as DNA: TGCGCCAGCAGCGCCCAGGGGACCTCTTACGAGCAGTACTTC.

In regard to this clone: Other DNA variants within this sample encode the same CDR3. The chain combines TRBV5-1 with TRBJ1-3, with a possible D match to TRBD1 (6 bases). CDR1 SGHRS and CDR2 YFSETQ come from the germline V gene. The V and J ends lost 0 bases and 0 bases respectively, with 10 bases between them. The CDR3 consists of 16 residues. The chain's CDR3 is CASSLVSGDSGNTIYF. The DNA for the CDR3 is TGCGCCAGCAGCTTGGTGTCAGGGGACTCTGGAAACACCATATATTTT.

The rearrangement uses TRBV5-6 and TRBJ1-2, with D unclear. The CDR3 sequence is 14 residues long. Per the germline V gene, CDR1 is SGHDT and CDR2 is YYEEEE. V was pared by 0 bases and J by 4 bases, with 10 bases between. The CDR3 loop reads CASSLASGRYGYTF. The CDR3 nucleotides read TGTGCCAGCAGCTTGGCTAGTGGACGCTATGGCTACACCTTC.

The chain joins TRBV27 to TRBJ2-1; 9 nucleotides line up with TRBD2. The ends lost 6 bases at V and 4 bases at J; junction bases unmatched: 7. Germline values: CDR1 MNHEY, CDR2 SMNVEV (reference sequence). The CDR3 extends over 15 amino acids. In nucleotides, the CDR3 is TGTGCCAGCAGACAGGGACTAGCCCTTTACAATGAGCAGTTCTTC. This sequence encodes CASRQGLALYNEQFF.

The rearrangement joins TRBV7-8 to TRBJ2-2; a weak D match, TRBD2 (5 bases). CDR1 and CDR2 from the germline V gene are SGHVS and FQNEAQ. Between the trimmed V and J ends, which lost 11 bases and 6 bases, there was a span of 13 bases. The CDR3 loop spans 12 amino acids. The CDR3 nucleotides read TGTGCCTCGAGAGGGTCTGCCGGGGAGCTGTTTTTT. It codes for CASRGSAGELFF.

CDR3 sequence: CASSKRQGAYEQYF. The CDR3 coding sequence is TGTGCCAGCAGCAAAAGACAGGGGGCCTACGAGCAGTACTTC. The V and J genes are TRBV14 and TRBJ2-7, with 9 bases identical to TRBD1. With V trimmed by 5 bases and J by 2 bases, 4 bases remained unmatched. The germline CDR1 and CDR2 sequences are SGHDN and FVKESK. The CDR3 consists of 14 residues. The variable domain in full, with the rest retrieved from reference TRBV14 and TRBJ2-7, is EAGVTQFPSHSVIEKGQTVTLRCDPISGHDNLYWYRRVMGKEIKFLLHFVKESKQDESGMPNNRFLAERTGGTYSTLKVQPAELEDSGVYFCASSKRQGAYEQYFGPGTRLTVT.

In this sample, this clone turned up once. J is TRBJ2-2 and V is TRBV5-1, with D maybe TRBD2 (6 bases). The CDR3 has 19 amino acids. Germline V CDR1 and CDR2: SGHRS, YFSETQ. V was shortened by 4 bases and J by 5 bases, with 27 bases between the two germline ends. The CDR3 bases are TGCGCCAGCAGCCTCCTGGCATCCCCGTTTAGCGGAGGAACCGGGGAGCTGTTTTTT. As protein: CASSLLASPFSGGTGELFF.

The chain is built from TRBV6-5 and TRBJ1-4; D possibly corresponds to TRBD1 (5 bases). The germline gives CDR1 MNHEY, CDR2 SVGAGI. V lost 2 bases to trimming and J lost 5 bases, with 12 bases between them. The CDR3 contains 15 residues. The CDR3 coding sequence is TGTGCCAGCAGTTACAGGGGCACAGGAAATGAAAAACTGTTTTTT. It translates to CASSYRGTGNEKLFF.

V gene TRBV27 combines with J gene TRBJ2-1, with D possibly being TRBD2 (7 bases). V lost 10 bases, J lost 6 bases, and 31 bases lay in between. The CDR3 has 18 residues. Germline CDR1 and CDR2: MNHEY and SMNVEV (reference sequence). CDR3 coding DNA: TGTGCCACCCATTGGGGGCAGAAAGGGGAGGGCGGGTTCAATGAGCAGTTCTTC. The encoded protein is CATHWGQKGEGGFNEQFF.

V is TRBV28 and J is TRBJ1-2, with 7 positions matching TRBD1. Trimming removed 6 bases from V and 4 bases from J; junction bases left unmatched: 11. The CDR3 is made up of 15 amino acids. CDR1 and CDR2 (germline): MDHEN, SYDVKM. The CDR3 here is CASSSGQLATYGYTF. CDR3 in DNA: TGTGCCAGCAGCTCGGGACAGTTGGCGACCTATGGCTACACCTTC.

The chain employs TRBV5-6 and TRBJ2-7, with 10 nucleotides matching TRBD1. V lost 4 bases, J lost 11 bases, and 15 bases stayed unmatched. CDR3 length equals 15 residues. The germline CDR1 and CDR2 sequences are SGHDT and YYEEEE. The CDR3 nucleotides read TGTGCCAGCAGCGCCCGCCGGGACAGGGGTCGCCCGGAGTACTTC. As protein: CASSARRDRGRPEYF.

The chain is built from TRBV5-4 and TRBJ2-7; 8 nucleotides match TRBD2. This CDR3 is built from 15 residues. V dropped 5 bases and J dropped 5; count of bases not matched to a gene: 12. Germline values: CDR1 SGHNT, CDR2 YYREEE (reference sequence). This chain's CDR3 is CASSSAGTRTDEQYF. CDR3 bases: TGTGCCAGCAGTTCCGCCGGGACTAGGACGGACGAGCAGTACTTC.